What follows are 6 T cell receptor beta chains derived from one specimen sequenced in a study of blood T cell repertoires in COVID-19. Generated by immunoSEQ multiplex PCR, the TCRdb table keeps only in-frame clones and is missing some. The sample holds about 330,000 clones, about 87% seen once. Source material: peripheral blood. These receptor sequences come from a man under 40 with COVID-19, enrolled during active disease.

The chain links TRBV5-1 to TRBJ1-3; 9 bases match TRBD1. The junction had 4 bases not matched to a gene; V was cut back by 2 bases and J by 10 bases. The CDR3 totals 13 residues. From germline, CDR1 is SGHRS and CDR2 YFSETQ. The DNA of the CDR3 is TGCGCCAGCAGCTTCCCCGGGACAGGGACCATATATTTT. Protein: CASSFPGTGTIYF. The complete variable domain, with remaining parts taken from reference TRBV5-1 and TRBJ1-3, reads KAGVTQTPRYLIKTRGQQVTLSCSPISGHRSVSWYQQTPGQGLQFLFEYFSETQRNKGNFPGRFSGRQFSNSRSEMNVSTLELGDSALYLCASSFPGTGTIYFGEGSWLTVV.

The chain employs TRBV20-1 and TRBJ1-1; no clear D. Germline loops: CDR1 DFQATT, CDR2 SNEGSKA (reference sequence). V lost 6 bases to trimming and J lost 12 bases, with 11 bases between them. The CDR3 extends over 9 amino acids. Written as DNA, the CDR3 is TGCAGTGCCCGAGGAGAAACTTTCTTT. This gives the protein CSARGETFF.

The gene calls are TRBV19 and TRBJ1-2, with D tentatively TRBD1 (6 bases). CDR3 length: 16 residues. The V end was cut by 3 bases, the J end by 6 bases, with 20 bases between. In germline, CDR1 is LNHDA, CDR2 SQIVND (reference sequence). In DNA form, the CDR3 reads TGTGCCAGTAGTATTTTTGTGGCGGGGGGCTTCGATGGCTACACCTTC. It codes for CASSIFVAGGFDGYTF.

The genes are TRBV4-2 and TRBJ1-5; 8 nucleotides line up with TRBD1. Per germline, CDR1 LGHNA and CDR2 YNFKEQ. The V gene end was trimmed by 5 bases and the J gene end by 1 base; junction bases not matched to a gene: 10. This CDR3 spans 17 amino acids. Written as DNA, the CDR3 is TGTGCCAGCAGCGTAATACAGGGGGACGGGAGCAATCAGCCCCAGCATTTT. This gives the protein CASSVIQGDGSNQPQHF.

This clone was found once. The gene calls are TRBV7-2 and TRBJ2-3, with TRBD2 identical over 7 bases. CDR1 is SGHTA and CDR2 is FQGNSA in the germline V gene. The ends lost 5 bases at V and 0 bases at J; junction bases unmatched: 5. The CDR3 is 15 amino acids. The CDR3 reads CASSRDYTSTDTQYF. The CDR3 DNA reads as TGTGCCAGCAGCCGGGACTACACTAGCACAGATACGCAGTATTTT.

This chain uses TRBV12-3 or TRBV12-4 with TRBJ2-5; D is unclear. V was pared by 2 bases and J by 7 bases, with 8 bases between. This CDR3 region has 12 residues. CDR3 in amino acids: CASSLLLGTQYF. The CDR3 region has the DNA TGTGCCAGCAGTTTACTCCTAGGGACCCAGTACTTC.